The table lists the clone carrying this TCR beta chain with many counts. The source of the sample is a study of early T cells in non-severe SARS-CoV-2 infection. Study context: The chains were unpaired, and the sequenced material was bulk RNA from unsorted whole blood.

This CDR3 has 15 amino acids. Trimming removed 0 bases from V and 2 bases from J, with 10 bases in between. Per the germline V gene, CDR1 is ENHRY and CDR2 is SYGVKD. As part of library construction, unique molecular identifiers were attached to individual cDNA molecules. TCRdb used MiXCR to reprocess the 5' RACE reads, holding one entry per CDR3 protein. Counted here are about 30,000 distinct CDR3 sequences, about 4.5% occurring once; the ten biggest clones make up approximately 5.4%. The chain joins TRBV10-3 to TRBJ2-5; D possibly uses TRBD1 or TRBD2 (6 bases each). The source was whole blood, collected at baseline. The receptor comes from an adult who was a healthcare worker with PCR-confirmed SARS-CoV-2 infection or an uninfected control (not recorded which). For the CDR3, the DNA is TGTGCCATCAGTGAGTCGGAGGGGGTACAAGAGACCCAGTACTTC. Amino acids: CAISESEGVQETQYF.